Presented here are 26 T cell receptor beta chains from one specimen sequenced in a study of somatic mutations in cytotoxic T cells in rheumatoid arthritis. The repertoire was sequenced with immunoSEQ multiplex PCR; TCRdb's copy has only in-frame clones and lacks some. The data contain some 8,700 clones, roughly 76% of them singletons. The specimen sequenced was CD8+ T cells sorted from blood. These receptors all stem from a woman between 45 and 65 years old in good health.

CDR3 sequence (DNA): TGCAGCGTTGACGGTGGGAACACTGAAGCTTTCTTT. This encodes CSVDGGNTEAFF. The rearrangement joins TRBV29-1 to TRBJ1-1; unclear D gene. Germline values: CDR1 SQVTM, CDR2 ANQGSEA. CDR3 length: 12 amino acids. Trimming left V 3 bases short and J 1 base short, with 6 bases between. Supplemented by reference TRBV29-1 and TRBJ1-1, the full variable domain reads SAVISQKPSRDICQRGTSLTIQCQVDSQVTMMFWYRQQPGQSLTLIATANQGSEATYESGFVIDKFPISRPNLTFSTLTVSNMSPEDSSIYLCSVDGGNTEAFFGQGTRLTVV.

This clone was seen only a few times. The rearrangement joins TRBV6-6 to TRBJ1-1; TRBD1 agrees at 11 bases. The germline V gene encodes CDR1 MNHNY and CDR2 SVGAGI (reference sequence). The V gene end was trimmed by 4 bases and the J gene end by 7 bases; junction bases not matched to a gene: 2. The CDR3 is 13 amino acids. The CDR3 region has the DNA TGTGCCAGCAGTTGGACAGGGGGCGGTGAAGCTTTCTTT. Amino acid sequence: CASSWTGGGEAFF.

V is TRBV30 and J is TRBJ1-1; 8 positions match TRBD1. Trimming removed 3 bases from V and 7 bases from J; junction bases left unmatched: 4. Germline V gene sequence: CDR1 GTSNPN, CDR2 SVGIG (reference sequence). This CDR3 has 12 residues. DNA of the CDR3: TGTGCCTGGAGCCCGACAGGGGTTGAAGCTTTCTTT. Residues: CAWSPTGVEAFF.

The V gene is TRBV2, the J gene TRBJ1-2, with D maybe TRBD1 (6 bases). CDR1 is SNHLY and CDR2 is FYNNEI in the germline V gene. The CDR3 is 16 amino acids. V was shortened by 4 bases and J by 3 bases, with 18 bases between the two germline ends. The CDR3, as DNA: TGTGCCAGCAGTGTCTTGGGGGAGGGGGGGGACTATGGCTACACCTTC. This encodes CASSVLGEGGDYGYTF.

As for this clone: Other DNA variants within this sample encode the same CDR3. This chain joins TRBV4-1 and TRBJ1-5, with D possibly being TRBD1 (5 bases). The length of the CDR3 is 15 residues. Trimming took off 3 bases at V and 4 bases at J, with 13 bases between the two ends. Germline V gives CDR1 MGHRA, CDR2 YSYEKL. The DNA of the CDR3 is TGCGCCAGCAGCCAGGATACAGGATCTAATCAGCCCCAGCATTTT. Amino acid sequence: CASSQDTGSNQPQHF.

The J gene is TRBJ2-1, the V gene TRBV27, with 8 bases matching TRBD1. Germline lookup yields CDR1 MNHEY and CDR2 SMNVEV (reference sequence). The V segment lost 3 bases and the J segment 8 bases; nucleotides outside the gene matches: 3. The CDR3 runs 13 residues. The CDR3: CASSFVRGHEQFF. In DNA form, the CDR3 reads TGTGCCAGCAGTTTCGTCAGGGGGCATGAGCAGTTCTTC.

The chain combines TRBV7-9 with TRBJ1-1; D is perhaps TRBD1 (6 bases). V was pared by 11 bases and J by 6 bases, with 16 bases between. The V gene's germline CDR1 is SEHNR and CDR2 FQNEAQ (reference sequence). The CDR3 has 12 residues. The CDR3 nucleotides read TGTGCCGCAGGGCAGGGGAGGGCTGAAGCTTTCTTT. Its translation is CAAGQGRAEAFF.

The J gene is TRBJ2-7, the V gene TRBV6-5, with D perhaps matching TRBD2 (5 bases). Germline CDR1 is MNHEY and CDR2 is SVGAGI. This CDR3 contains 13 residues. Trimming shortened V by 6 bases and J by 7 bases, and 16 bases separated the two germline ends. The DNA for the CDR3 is TGTGCCAGCAGCCTTGGAGTCTCGGGAGAGCAGTACTTC. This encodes CASSLGVSGEQYF.

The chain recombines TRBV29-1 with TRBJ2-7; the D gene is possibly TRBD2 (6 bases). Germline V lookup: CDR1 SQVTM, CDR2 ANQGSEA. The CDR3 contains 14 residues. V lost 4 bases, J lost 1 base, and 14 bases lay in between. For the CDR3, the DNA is TGCAGCGTTGTTGGGTCGGGGGATTCCTACGAGCAGTACTTC. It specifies CSVVGSGDSYEQYF.

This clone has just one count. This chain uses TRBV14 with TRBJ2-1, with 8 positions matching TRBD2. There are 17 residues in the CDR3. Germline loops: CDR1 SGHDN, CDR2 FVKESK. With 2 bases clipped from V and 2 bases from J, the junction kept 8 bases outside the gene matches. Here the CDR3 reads CASSQYGLAGPYNEQFF. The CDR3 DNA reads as TGTGCCAGCAGCCAATACGGGTTAGCGGGGCCCTACAATGAGCAGTTCTTC.

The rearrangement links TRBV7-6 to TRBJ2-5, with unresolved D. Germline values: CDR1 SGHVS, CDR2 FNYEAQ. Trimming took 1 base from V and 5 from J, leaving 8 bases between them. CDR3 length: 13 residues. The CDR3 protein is CASSLDREETQYF. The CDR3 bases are TGTGCCAGCAGCTTAGACCGCGAGGAGACCCAGTACTTC.

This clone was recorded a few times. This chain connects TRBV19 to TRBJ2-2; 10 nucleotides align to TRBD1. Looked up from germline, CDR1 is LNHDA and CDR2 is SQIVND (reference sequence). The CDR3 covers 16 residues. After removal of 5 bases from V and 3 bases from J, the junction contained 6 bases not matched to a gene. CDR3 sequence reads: CASSPRTGGYTGELFF. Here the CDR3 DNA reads TGTGCCAGTAGTCCAAGGACAGGGGGGTACACCGGGGAGCTGTTTTTT.

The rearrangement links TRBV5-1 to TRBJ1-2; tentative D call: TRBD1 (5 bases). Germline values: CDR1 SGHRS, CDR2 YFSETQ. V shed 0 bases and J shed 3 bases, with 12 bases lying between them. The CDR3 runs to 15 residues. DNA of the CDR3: TGCGCCAGCAGCTTGGTTCAGGGCGTGGACTATGGCTACACCTTC. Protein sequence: CASSLVQGVDYGYTF.

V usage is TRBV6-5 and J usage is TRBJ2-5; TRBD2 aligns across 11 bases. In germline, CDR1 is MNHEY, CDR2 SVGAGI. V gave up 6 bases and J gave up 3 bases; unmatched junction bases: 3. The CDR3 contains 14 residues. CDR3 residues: CASRETSGEETQYF. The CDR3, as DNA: TGTGCCAGCAGGGAGACTAGCGGGGAAGAGACCCAGTACTTC.

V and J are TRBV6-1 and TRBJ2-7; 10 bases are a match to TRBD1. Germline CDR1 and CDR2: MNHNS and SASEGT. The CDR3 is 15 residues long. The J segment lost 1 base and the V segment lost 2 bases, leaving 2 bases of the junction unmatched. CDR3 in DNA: TGTGCCAGCAGTGAACCGGGACAGGGGTCCTACGAGCAGTACTTC. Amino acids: CASSEPGQGSYEQYF.

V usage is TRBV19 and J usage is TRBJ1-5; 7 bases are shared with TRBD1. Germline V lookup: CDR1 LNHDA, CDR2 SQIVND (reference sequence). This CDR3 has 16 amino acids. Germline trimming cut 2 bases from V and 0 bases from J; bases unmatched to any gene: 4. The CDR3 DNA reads TGTGCCAGTAGTATACTGACAGGGTATAGCAATCAGCCCCAGCATTTT. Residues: CASSILTGYSNQPQHF.

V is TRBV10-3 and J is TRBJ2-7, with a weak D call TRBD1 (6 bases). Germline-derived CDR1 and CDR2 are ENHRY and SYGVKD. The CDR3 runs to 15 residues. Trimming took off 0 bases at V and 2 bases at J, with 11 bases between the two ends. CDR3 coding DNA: TGTGCCATCAGTGAGTCGAGCAGGGGAACCTACGAGCAGTACTTC. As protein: CAISESSRGTYEQYF.

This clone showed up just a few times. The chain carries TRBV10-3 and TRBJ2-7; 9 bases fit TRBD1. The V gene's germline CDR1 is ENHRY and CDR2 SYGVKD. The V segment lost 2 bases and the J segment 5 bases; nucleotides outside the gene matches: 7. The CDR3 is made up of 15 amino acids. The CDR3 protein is CAISEMKDRGNEQYF. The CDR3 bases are TGTGCCATCAGTGAGATGAAGGACAGGGGCAACGAGCAGTACTTC.

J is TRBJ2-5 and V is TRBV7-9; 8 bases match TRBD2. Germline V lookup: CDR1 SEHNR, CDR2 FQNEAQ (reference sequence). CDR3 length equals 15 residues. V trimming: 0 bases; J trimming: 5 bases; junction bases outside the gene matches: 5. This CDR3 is CASSLAPGGQETQYF. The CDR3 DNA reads TGTGCCAGCAGCTTAGCCCCGGGAGGGCAGGAGACCCAGTACTTC.

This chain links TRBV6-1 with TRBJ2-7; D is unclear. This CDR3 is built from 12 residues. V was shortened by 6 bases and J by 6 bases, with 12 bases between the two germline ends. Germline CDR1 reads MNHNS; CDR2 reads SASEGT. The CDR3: CASSVADTEQYF. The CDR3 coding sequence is TGTGCCAGCAGCGTAGCTGATACCGAGCAGTACTTC.

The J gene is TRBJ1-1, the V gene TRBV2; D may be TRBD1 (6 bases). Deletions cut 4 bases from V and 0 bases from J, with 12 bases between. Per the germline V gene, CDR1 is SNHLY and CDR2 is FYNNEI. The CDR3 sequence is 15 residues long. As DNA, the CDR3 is TGTGCCAGCAGTGTCCGACAGGTTATGAACACTGAAGCTTTCTTT. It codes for CASSVRQVMNTEAFF.

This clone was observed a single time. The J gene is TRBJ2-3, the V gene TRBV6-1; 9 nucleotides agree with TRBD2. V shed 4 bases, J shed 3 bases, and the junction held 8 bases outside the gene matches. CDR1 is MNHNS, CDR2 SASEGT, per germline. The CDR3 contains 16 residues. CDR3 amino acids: CASSVIAGVKTDTQYF. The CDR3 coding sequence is TGTGCCAGCAGTGTAATAGCGGGGGTGAAAACAGATACGCAGTATTTT.

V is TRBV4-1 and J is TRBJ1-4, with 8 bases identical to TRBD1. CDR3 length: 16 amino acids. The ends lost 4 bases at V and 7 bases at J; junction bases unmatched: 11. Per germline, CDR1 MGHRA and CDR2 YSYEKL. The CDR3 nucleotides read TGCGCCAGCAGCCTCCTGAGACAGGGGTGGAGTGAAAAACTGTTTTTT. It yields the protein CASSLLRQGWSEKLFF.

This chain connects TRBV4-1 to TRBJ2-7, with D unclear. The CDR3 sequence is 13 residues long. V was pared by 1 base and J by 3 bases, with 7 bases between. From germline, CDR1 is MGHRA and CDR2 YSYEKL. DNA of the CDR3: TGCGCCAGCAGCCAAGGGCTTCGCTACGAGCAGTACTTC. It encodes CASSQGLRYEQYF.

CDR3: CASSVTFSEYNSPLHF. The CDR3 coding sequence is TGTGCCAGCAGTGTGACTTTCAGCGAATATAATTCACCCCTCCACTTT. The chain links TRBV2 to TRBJ1-6; no reliable D call. V lost 4 bases to trimming and J lost 4 bases, with 14 bases between them. The CDR3 contains 16 residues. Germline values: CDR1 SNHLY, CDR2 FYNNEI.

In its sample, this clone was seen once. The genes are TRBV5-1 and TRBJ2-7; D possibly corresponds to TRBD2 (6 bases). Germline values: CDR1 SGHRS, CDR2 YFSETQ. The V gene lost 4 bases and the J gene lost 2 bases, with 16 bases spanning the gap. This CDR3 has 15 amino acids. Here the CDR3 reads CASSASEGPTYEQYF. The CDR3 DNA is TGCGCCAGCAGCGCCTCGGAGGGTCCAACCTACGAGCAGTACTTC.